These T cell receptor beta chains were read from a single sample in a study of T cell repertoires in cytomegalovirus infection. TCRdb re-analysed the reads in MiXCR, keeping a single row per CDR3 protein. The table includes 150,000 to 200,000 distinct CDR3 sequences, over 25% detected once. Sample: PBMCs. Every receptor here comes from a human donor in good health (CMV status not recorded). Some clones in this sample may be carry-over from other donors' samples. The CDR3 runs from the conserved cysteine through the conserved F or W. Fields, in order: CDR3 DNA, CDR3 protein, J gene, V gene, clone size, D gene. The D gene is left open where the match is weak. Clone size is stated in some rows and not others, as once, few, many or a class when expanded.

CDR3 DNA: TGTGCCAGCAGTGACTTTGAAGTTTCCTATAATTCACCCCTCCACTTT
CDR3 protein: CASSDFEVSYNSPLHF
J gene: TRBJ1-6
V gene: TRBV2
clone size: few
D gene: NA

CDR3 DNA: TGTGCCAGCAGCTTAGATATGGGAAACACTGAAGCTTTCTTT
CDR3 protein: CASSLDMGNTEAFF
J gene: TRBJ1-1
V gene: TRBV11-2
clone size: NA
D gene: NA

CDR3 DNA: TGTGCCAGCAGCGCTAGCGGGGGAGAGCAGTTCTTC
CDR3 protein: CASSASGGEQFF
J gene: TRBJ2-1
V gene: TRBV7-9
clone size: few
D gene: TRBD2

CDR3 DNA: TGCGCCAGCAGTGAGTCGGGCGGGACTAGCGGACAAGAGACCCAGTACTTC
CDR3 protein: CASSESGGTSGQETQYF
J gene: TRBJ2-5
V gene: TRBV10-1
clone size: few
D gene: TRBD2

CDR3 DNA: TGTGCCAGCAGTCGAGACACGGGGACCTCTGGAAACACCATATATTTT
CDR3 protein: CASSRDTGTSGNTIYF
J gene: TRBJ1-3
V gene: TRBV6-5
clone size: NA
D gene: NA

CDR3 DNA: TGTGCCAGCAGTTTCGGACAGGGTCATGGTGTCTACGAGCAGTACTTC
CDR3 protein: CASSFGQGHGVYEQYF
J gene: TRBJ2-7
V gene: TRBV7-6
clone size: few
D gene: TRBD1

CDR3 DNA: TGTGCCAGCAGTGATTCCCCGGGCGAGCAGTACTTC
CDR3 protein: CASSDSPGEQYF
J gene: TRBJ2-7
V gene: TRBV6-2/TRBV6-3
clone size: NA
D gene: NA

CDR3 DNA: TGTGCCAGCAGTTGGACTCTGGATTCACCCCTCCACTTT
CDR3 protein: CASSWTLDSPLHF
J gene: TRBJ1-6
V gene: TRBV12-3/TRBV12-4
clone size: NA
D gene: NA

CDR3 DNA: TGTGCCAGCAGTCTAAGCACAGCGGACCAGCCCCAGCATTTT
CDR3 protein: CASSLSTADQPQHF
J gene: TRBJ1-5
V gene: TRBV12-3/TRBV12-4
clone size: few
D gene: NA

CDR3 DNA: TGCGCCAGCAGTGGGATAGCGGCGACCTACGAGCAGTACTTC
CDR3 protein: CASSGIAATYEQYF
J gene: TRBJ2-7
V gene: TRBV10-2
clone size: NA
D gene: NA

CDR3 DNA: TGTGCCAGCAGAACCGGGACAGGGCGTCGGGATGAGCAGTTCTTC
CDR3 protein: CASRTGTGRRDEQFF
J gene: TRBJ2-1
V gene: TRBV7-9
clone size: many
D gene: TRBD1

CDR3 DNA: TGCGCCAGCAGCCAAGAGGTCGCAACTAATGAAAAACTGTTTTTT
CDR3 protein: CASSQEVATNEKLFF
J gene: TRBJ1-4
V gene: TRBV4-3
clone size: few
D gene: NA

CDR3 DNA: TGTGCCAGCAGCTTACTACGGGGCCCCCGGAATGAGCAGTTCTTC
CDR3 protein: CASSLLRGPRNEQFF
J gene: TRBJ2-1
V gene: TRBV11-2
clone size: many
D gene: NA

CDR3 DNA: TGTGCCAGCAGTCCACTGGGACAGATTGTCTCCTACAATGAGCAGTTCTTC
CDR3 protein: CASSPLGQIVSYNEQFF
J gene: TRBJ2-1
V gene: TRBV6-5
clone size: few
D gene: TRBD1

CDR3 DNA: TGCGCCAGCAGTCAGCGACGGACTTCCTACAATGAGCAGTTCTTC
CDR3 protein: CASSQRRTSYNEQFF
J gene: TRBJ2-1
V gene: TRBV23-1
clone size: few
D gene: NA

CDR3 DNA: TGTGCCAGCAGTCAGCGGGGGGGCGAAGAGACCCAGTACTTC
CDR3 protein: CASSQRGGEETQYF
J gene: TRBJ2-5
V gene: TRBV25-1
clone size: NA
D gene: TRBD2

CDR3 DNA: TGCAGTGCTAGATCCTCAGGGCACGAGACCCAGTACTTC
CDR3 protein: CSARSSGHETQYF
J gene: TRBJ2-5
V gene: TRBV20-1
clone size: once
D gene: NA

CDR3 DNA: TGTGCCAGCAGCCCGAAGGGGGCTTGGTATGGCTACACCTTC
CDR3 protein: CASSPKGAWYGYTF
J gene: TRBJ1-2
V gene: TRBV7-9
clone size: NA
D gene: TRBD1

CDR3 DNA: TGTGCCAGCAGCTGCCCAGGGGGGATTTGTGAAAAACTGTTTTTT
CDR3 protein: CASSCPGGICEKLFF
J gene: TRBJ1-4
V gene: TRBV12-3/TRBV12-4
clone size: NA
D gene: TRBD1

CDR3 DNA: TGTGCCAGCAGCCTGAGTCCAGGGGGCATAGATACGCAGTATTTT
CDR3 protein: CASSLSPGGIDTQYF
J gene: TRBJ2-3
V gene: TRBV7-3
clone size: few
D gene: TRBD1

CDR3 DNA: TGTGCCAGTAGTCCCGTTGGGGGGGAGGACTACGAGCAGTACTTC
CDR3 protein: CASSPVGGEDYEQYF
J gene: TRBJ2-7
V gene: TRBV19
clone size: NA
D gene: TRBD2

CDR3 DNA: TGTGCCAGCAGGAGGACCCCAGGTTCCCAAATTTCACCCCTCCACTTT
CDR3 protein: CASRRTPGSQISPLHF
J gene: TRBJ1-6
V gene: TRBV6-8
clone size: few
D gene: NA

CDR3 DNA: TGTGCCAGCTCACGAAGGAGCGGTAGCACAGATACGCAGTATTTT
CDR3 protein: CASSRRSGSTDTQYF
J gene: TRBJ2-3
V gene: TRBV18
clone size: NA
D gene: NA

CDR3 DNA: TGTGCCAGCAGCCCCCGATCCCCAGGGGCAGGAGAAAAACTGTTTTTT
CDR3 protein: CASSPRSPGAGEKLFF
J gene: TRBJ1-4
V gene: TRBV7-8
clone size: many
D gene: NA

CDR3 DNA: TGTGCCAGCAGTGAAGCGCGAAGGGACAACGGCAATGGCTACACCTTC
CDR3 protein: CASSEARRDNGNGYTF
J gene: TRBJ1-2
V gene: TRBV2
clone size: few
D gene: NA

CDR3 DNA: TGTGCCACCAGCATCGACAGGGGGCTCTCCTACGAGCAGTACTTC
CDR3 protein: CATSIDRGLSYEQYF
J gene: TRBJ2-7
V gene: TRBV15
clone size: few
D gene: TRBD1

CDR3 DNA: TGTGCCTGGAGTTCCGGACAGACCTACAATGAGCAGTTCTTC
CDR3 protein: CAWSSGQTYNEQFF
J gene: TRBJ2-1
V gene: TRBV30
clone size: NA
D gene: NA

CDR3 DNA: TGTGCTAGCAGCTCTGCCCCCATAACTGGGGCCAACGTCCTGACTTTC
CDR3 protein: CASSSAPITGANVLTF
J gene: TRBJ2-6
V gene: TRBV7-7
clone size: NA
D gene: NA

CDR3 DNA: TGTGCCAGCACCCTGACGGGCGAGGGCACTGAAGCTTTCTTT
CDR3 protein: CASTLTGEGTEAFF
J gene: TRBJ1-1
V gene: TRBV6-5
clone size: NA
D gene: NA

CDR3 DNA: TGTGCCAGCAGCCCCCCGGGCTATGGCTACACCTTC
CDR3 protein: CASSPPGYGYTF
J gene: TRBJ1-2
V gene: TRBV7-2
clone size: NA
D gene: NA

CDR3 DNA: TGTGCCAGCTTAAACCAGGGAGGATTCAACTATGGCTACACCTTC
CDR3 protein: CASLNQGGFNYGYTF
J gene: TRBJ1-2
V gene: TRBV19
clone size: NA
D gene: NA

CDR3 DNA: TGCAGCGTTGGATCCGGGGCGAACACTGAAGCTTTCTTT
CDR3 protein: CSVGSGANTEAFF
J gene: TRBJ1-1
V gene: TRBV29-1
clone size: NA
D gene: NA

CDR3 DNA: TGTGCCAGCAGCGTGACAGTCTCCTACGAGCAGTACTTC
CDR3 protein: CASSVTVSYEQYF
J gene: TRBJ2-7
V gene: TRBV11-1
clone size: NA
D gene: NA

CDR3 DNA: TGTGCCAGCAGCCCGGAACCACAGGGCGACACTGAAGCTTTCTTT
CDR3 protein: CASSPEPQGDTEAFF
J gene: TRBJ1-1
V gene: TRBV11-1
clone size: NA
D gene: NA

CDR3 DNA: TGTGCCAGCAGCCTAGAGAGGGTAGGGGGAACTGAAGCTTTCTTT
CDR3 protein: CASSLERVGGTEAFF
J gene: TRBJ1-1
V gene: TRBV6-8
clone size: NA
D gene: NA

CDR3 DNA: TGTGCCAGCAGTGAATGGAAGGAGAACACTGAAGCTTTCTTT
CDR3 protein: CASSEWKENTEAFF
J gene: TRBJ1-1
V gene: TRBV25-1
clone size: few
D gene: NA

CDR3 DNA: TGTGCCAGCAGTTTAGCCCTGACAGGGGTGAACACTGAAGCTTTCTTT
CDR3 protein: CASSLALTGVNTEAFF
J gene: TRBJ1-1
V gene: TRBV12-3/TRBV12-4
clone size: many
D gene: TRBD1

CDR3 DNA: TGTGCCAGCAGCCCAAGGGGACAGTACACTGAAGCTTTCTTT
CDR3 protein: CASSPRGQYTEAFF
J gene: TRBJ1-1
V gene: TRBV6-2/TRBV6-3
clone size: NA
D gene: TRBD1

CDR3 DNA: TGTGCCAGTAGTACCCTCCGGCAGGGACGAGATACGCAGTATTTT
CDR3 protein: CASSTLRQGRDTQYF
J gene: TRBJ2-3
V gene: TRBV19
clone size: NA
D gene: NA

CDR3 DNA: TGCGCCAGCAGCCAAGAGGGGCGGACAGGAATAGAAAAACTGTTTTTT
CDR3 protein: CASSQEGRTGIEKLFF
J gene: TRBJ1-4
V gene: TRBV4-3
clone size: NA
D gene: TRBD1

CDR3 DNA: TGCAGCGTTGAGTGGGAAGGGAACACTGAAGCTTTCTTT
CDR3 protein: CSVEWEGNTEAFF
J gene: TRBJ1-1
V gene: TRBV29-1
clone size: NA
D gene: NA

CDR3 DNA: TGTGCTAGCAGCCGGACATTATCCGGAACAGATACGCAGTATTTT
CDR3 protein: CASSRTLSGTDTQYF
J gene: TRBJ2-3
V gene: TRBV7-6
clone size: few
D gene: NA

CDR3 DNA: TGTGCCGGCAGCCTGGCGGGGGGCAGAGGTGAAGCTTTCTTT
CDR3 protein: CAGSLAGGRGEAFF
J gene: TRBJ1-1
V gene: TRBV7-2
clone size: NA
D gene: NA